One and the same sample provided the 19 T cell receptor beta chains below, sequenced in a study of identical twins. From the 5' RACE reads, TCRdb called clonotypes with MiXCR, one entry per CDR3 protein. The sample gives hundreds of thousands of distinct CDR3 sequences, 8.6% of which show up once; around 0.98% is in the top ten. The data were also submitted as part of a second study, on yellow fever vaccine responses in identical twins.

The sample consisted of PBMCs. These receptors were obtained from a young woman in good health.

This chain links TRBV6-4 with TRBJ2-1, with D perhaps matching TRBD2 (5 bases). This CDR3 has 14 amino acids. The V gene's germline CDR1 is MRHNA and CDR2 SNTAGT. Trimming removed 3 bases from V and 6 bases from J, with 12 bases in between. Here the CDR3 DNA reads TGTGCCAGCAGTGAGGGCCCCGAGGGCAATGAGCAGTTCTTC. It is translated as CASSEGPEGNEQFF.

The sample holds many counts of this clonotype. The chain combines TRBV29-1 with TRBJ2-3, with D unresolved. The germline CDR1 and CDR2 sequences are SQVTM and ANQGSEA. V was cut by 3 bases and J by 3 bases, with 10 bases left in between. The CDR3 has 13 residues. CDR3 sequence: CSVDEGSTDTQYF. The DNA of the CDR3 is TGCAGCGTTGATGAAGGTAGTACAGATACGCAGTATTTT.

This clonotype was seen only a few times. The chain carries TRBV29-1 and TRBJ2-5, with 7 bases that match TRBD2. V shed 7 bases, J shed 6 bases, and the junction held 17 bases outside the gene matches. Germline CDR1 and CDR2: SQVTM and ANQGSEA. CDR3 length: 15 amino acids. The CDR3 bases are TGCAGCGATACCAACCGGGACGGGGAGGGGCAGACCCAGTACTTC. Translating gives CSDTNRDGEGQTQYF. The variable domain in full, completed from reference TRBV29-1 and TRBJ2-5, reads SAVISQKPSRDICQRGTSLTIQCQVDSQVTMMFWYRQQPGQSLTLIATANQGSEATYESGFVIDKFPISRPNLTFSTLTVSNMSPEDSSIYLCSDTNRDGEGQTQYFGPGTRLLVL.

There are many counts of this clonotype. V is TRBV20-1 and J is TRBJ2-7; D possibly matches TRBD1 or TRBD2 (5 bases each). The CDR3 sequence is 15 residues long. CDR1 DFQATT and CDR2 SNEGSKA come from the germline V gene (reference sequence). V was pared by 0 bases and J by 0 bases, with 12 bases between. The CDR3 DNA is TGCAGTGCTAGAGATCACCCGGGACCCTCCTACGAGCAGTACTTC. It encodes CSARDHPGPSYEQYF.

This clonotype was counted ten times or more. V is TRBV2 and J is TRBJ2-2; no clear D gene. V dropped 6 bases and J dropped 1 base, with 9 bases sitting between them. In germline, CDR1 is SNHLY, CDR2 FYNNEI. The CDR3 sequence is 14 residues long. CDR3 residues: CASRLDGNTGELFF. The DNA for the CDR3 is TGTGCCAGCAGGCTGGACGGGAACACCGGGGAGCTGTTTTTT. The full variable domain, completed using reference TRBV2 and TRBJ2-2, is EPEVTQTPSHQVTQMGQEVILRCVPISNHLYFYWYRQILGQKVEFLVSFYNNEISEKSEIFDDQFSVERPDGSNFTLKIRSTKLEDSAMYFCASRLDGNTGELFFGEGSRLTVL.

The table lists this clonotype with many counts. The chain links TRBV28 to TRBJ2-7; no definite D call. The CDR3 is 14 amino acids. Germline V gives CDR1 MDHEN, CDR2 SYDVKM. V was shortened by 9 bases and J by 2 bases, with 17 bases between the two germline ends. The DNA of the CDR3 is TGTGCCAGTATCCAGTCCCAAGGGCCCTACGAGCAGTACTTC. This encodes CASIQSQGPYEQYF.

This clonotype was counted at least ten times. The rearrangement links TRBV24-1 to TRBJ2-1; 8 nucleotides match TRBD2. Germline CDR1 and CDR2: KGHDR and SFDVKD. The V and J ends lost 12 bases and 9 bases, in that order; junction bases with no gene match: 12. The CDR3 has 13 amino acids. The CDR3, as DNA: TGTGCCGTCGGACCCGCGGGAGGCAGTGAGCAGTTCTTC. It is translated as CAVGPAGGSEQFF.

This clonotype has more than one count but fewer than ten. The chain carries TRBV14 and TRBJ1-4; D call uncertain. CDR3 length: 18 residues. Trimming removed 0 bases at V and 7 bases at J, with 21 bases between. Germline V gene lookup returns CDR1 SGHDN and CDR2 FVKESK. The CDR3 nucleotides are TGTGCCAGCAGCCAAGACCCCAAAACACGCCCAAGTGGTGAAAAACTGTTTTTT. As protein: CASSQDPKTRPSGEKLFF.

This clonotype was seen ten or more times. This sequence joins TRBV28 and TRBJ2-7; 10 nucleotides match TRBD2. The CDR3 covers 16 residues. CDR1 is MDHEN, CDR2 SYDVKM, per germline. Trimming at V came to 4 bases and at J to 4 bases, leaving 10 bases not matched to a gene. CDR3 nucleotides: TGTGCCAGCAGTTCAATTGGGACTAGCGAGTTTTACGAGCAGTACTTC. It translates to CASSSIGTSEFYEQYF.

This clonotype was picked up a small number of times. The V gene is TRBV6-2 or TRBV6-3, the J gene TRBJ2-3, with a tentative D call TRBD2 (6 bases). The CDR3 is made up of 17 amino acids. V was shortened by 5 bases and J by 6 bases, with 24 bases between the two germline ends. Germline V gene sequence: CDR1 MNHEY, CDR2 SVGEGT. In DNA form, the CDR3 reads TGTGCCAGCAGTGCGGGGATACTAGGTGTCGATTTGGATACGCAGTATTTT. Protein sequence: CASSAGILGVDLDTQYF.

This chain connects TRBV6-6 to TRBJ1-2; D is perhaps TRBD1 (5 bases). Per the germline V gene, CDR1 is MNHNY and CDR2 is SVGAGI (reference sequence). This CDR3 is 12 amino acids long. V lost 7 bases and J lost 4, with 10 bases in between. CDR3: CASMYDSYGYTF. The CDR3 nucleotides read TGTGCCAGCATGTATGACAGCTATGGCTACACCTTC.

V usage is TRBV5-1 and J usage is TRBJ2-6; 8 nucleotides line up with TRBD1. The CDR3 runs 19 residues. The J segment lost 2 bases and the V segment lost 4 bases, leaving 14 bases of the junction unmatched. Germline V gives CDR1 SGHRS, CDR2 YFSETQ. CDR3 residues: CASSPASGGKLTGANVLTF. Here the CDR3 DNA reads TGCGCCAGCAGCCCCGCATCAGGGGGCAAGCTTACTGGGGCCAACGTCCTGACTTTC.

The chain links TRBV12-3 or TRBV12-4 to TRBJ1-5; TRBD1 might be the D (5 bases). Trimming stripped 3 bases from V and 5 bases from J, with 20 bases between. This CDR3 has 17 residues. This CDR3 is CASSFNSGGARDQPQHF. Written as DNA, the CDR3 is TGTGCCAGCAGTTTCAACTCTGGAGGGGCAAGAGATCAGCCCCAGCATTTT.

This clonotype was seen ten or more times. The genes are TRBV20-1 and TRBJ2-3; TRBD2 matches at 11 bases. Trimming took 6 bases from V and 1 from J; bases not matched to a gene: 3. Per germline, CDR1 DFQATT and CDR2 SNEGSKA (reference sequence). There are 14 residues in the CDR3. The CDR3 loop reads CSAHSGGGTDTQYF. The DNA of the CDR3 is TGCAGTGCCCATAGCGGGGGGGGCACAGATACGCAGTATTTT.

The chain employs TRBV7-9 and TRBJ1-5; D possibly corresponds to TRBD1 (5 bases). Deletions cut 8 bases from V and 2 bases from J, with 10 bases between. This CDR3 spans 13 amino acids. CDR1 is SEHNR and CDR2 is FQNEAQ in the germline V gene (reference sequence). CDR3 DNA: TGTGCCAGCGCGGTGGGGGGCAATCAGCCCCAGCATTTT. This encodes CASAVGGNQPQHF.

CDR3 DNA: TGCAGTGCTAGAGATTTTCAGGGATTGGGATCACCCCTCCACTTT. This sequence encodes CSARDFQGLGSPLHF. The chain carries TRBV20-1 and TRBJ1-6; D may be TRBD1 (5 bases). The germline V gene has CDR1 DFQATT and CDR2 SNEGSKA (reference sequence). Trimming shortened V by 0 bases and J by 10 bases, and 16 bases separated the two germline ends. The CDR3 runs to 15 residues.

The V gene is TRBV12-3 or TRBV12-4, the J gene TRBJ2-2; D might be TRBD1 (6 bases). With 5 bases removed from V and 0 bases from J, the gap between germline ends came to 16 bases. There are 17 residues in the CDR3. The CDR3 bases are TGTGCCAGCAGTATGAGACAGGTGGGATCGAACACCGGGGAGCTGTTTTTT. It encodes CASSMRQVGSNTGELFF.

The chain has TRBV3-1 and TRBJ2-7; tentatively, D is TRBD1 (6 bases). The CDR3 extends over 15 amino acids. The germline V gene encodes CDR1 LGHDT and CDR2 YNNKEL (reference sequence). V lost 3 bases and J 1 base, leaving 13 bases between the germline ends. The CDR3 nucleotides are TGTGCCAGCAGCCAGCGACGGACAGTTTCCTACGAGCAGTACTTC. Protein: CASSQRRTVSYEQYF.

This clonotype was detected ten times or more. The CDR3 region is CASSYTGANQPQHF. The CDR3 DNA reads as TGTGCCAGCAGTTATACAGGGGCCAATCAGCCCCAGCATTTT. This sequence joins TRBV2 and TRBJ1-5; 7 bases line up with TRBD1. CDR1 is SNHLY and CDR2 is FYNNEI in the germline V gene. This CDR3 is built from 14 residues. V shed 5 bases, J shed 3 bases, and the junction held 4 bases outside the gene matches.